The rows below give T cell receptor beta chains drawn from one sample of a study of regulatory T cells in long-lasting Graves disease. TCRdb re-analysed the multiplex PCR reads in MiXCR, keeping a single row per CDR3 protein. The sample holds about 320,000 distinct CDR3 sequences, about a sixth seen once. This specimen was peripheral blood mononuclear cells (PBMCs), taken at new diagnosis, from a patient treated with antithyroid drugs. These TCRs come from a female donor with Graves disease. CDR3s include the opening cysteine and the closing phenylalanine or tryptophan. Each record gives: D gene, clone size, V gene, J gene, CDR3 DNA, CDR3 protein. The D gene is left open where the match is weak. The listing skips clone size in some rows; elsewhere it reads once, few, many or a size class.

.	many	TRBV15	TRBJ2-3	TGTGCCACCAGCAGAGCTAGCGTCTGGGATACGCAGTATTTT	CATSRASVWDTQYF
.	.	TRBV20-1	TRBJ2-1	TGCAGTGCTCCACCCCGGGACTCACCTTACAATGAGCAGTTCTTC	CSAPPRDSPYNEQFF
TRBD2	.	TRBV3-1	TRBJ2-7	TGTGCCAGCAGCCGACTAGCGGGAGGGATCGCCTACGAGCAGTACTTC	CASSRLAGGIAYEQYF
TRBD1	many	TRBV28	TRBJ1-4	TGTGCCAGCAGTTTACGCCGGGACAGGGAGTTGGAACTGTTTTTT	CASSLRRDRELELFF
.	.	TRBV27	TRBJ1-3	TGTGCCAGCAGCAAAGGGGCAGGAGCTGGAAACACCATATATTTT	CASSKGAGAGNTIYF
TRBD2	few	TRBV7-8	TRBJ2-3	TGTGCCATTCGAACCTTTAGCGGGAGAGCTAGCACAGATACGCAGTATTTT	CAIRTFSGRASTDTQYF
.	many	TRBV2	TRBJ2-3	TGTGCCAGCAACGCAGATACGCAGTATTTT	CASNADTQYF
.	.	TRBV6-1	TRBJ2-7	TGTGCCAGCAGTAAGAGGGGGATCGGCGAGCAGTACTTC	CASSKRGIGEQYF
.	many	TRBV6-2/TRBV6-3	TRBJ2-2	TGTGCCAGCAGTTATTCGCGGATCACCGGGGAGCTGTTTTTT	CASSYSRITGELFF
TRBD2	few	TRBV20-1	TRBJ2-1	TGCAGTGCTAGCGGGTTTAGCGGGAGATCCCGGGCCGAGCAGTTCTTC	CSASGFSGRSRAEQFF
.	many	TRBV12-3/TRBV12-4	TRBJ2-5	TGTGCCAGCAGTTTCGGGTCGGAGACCCAGTACTTC	CASSFGSETQYF
TRBD1	many	TRBV28	TRBJ1-2	TGTGCCAGCAGTTTCCCAGGGGGCAGGGTCTATGGCTACACCTTC	CASSFPGGRVYGYTF
TRBD1	few	TRBV5-1	TRBJ2-1	TGCGCCAGCAGCCTCCGGGACAGGGGGCGACGTGAGCAGTTCTTC	CASSLRDRGRREQFF
.	few	TRBV28	TRBJ2-4	TGTGCCAGCAGTATAGTGATACTAGCCAAAAACATTCAGTACTTC	CASSIVILAKNIQYF
TRBD2	.	TRBV20-1	TRBJ2-7	TGCAGTGCCGTTATAGCGGGCGAGCAGTACTTC	CSAVIAGEQYF
.	many	TRBV28	TRBJ1-5	TGTGCCAGCACCAGGGACGGCAGCAATCAGCCCCAGCATTTT	CASTRDGSNQPQHF
TRBD1	.	TRBV4-1	TRBJ1-2	TGCGCCAGCAGCCAGATACAGGGGACCTCCGGAGGCTACACCTTC	CASSQIQGTSGGYTF
TRBD2	few	TRBV20-1	TRBJ2-7	TGCAGTGCTCCCATACTGGGACTAGCGGACTACGAGCAGTACTTC	CSAPILGLADYEQYF
.	.	TRBV10-2	TRBJ1-1	TGCGCCAGCTCGAAATTGGAGAACACTGAAGCTTTCTTT	CASSKLENTEAFF
TRBD1	many	TRBV9	TRBJ2-7	TGTGCCAGCAGCGCCGGGCCCGGGACAGCTCCTTACGAGCAGTACTTC	CASSAGPGTAPYEQYF
.	many	TRBV28	TRBJ1-5	TGTGCCAGCAGTTTGCCGGACCATCAGCCCCAGCATTTT	CASSLPDHQPQHF
TRBD1	many	TRBV6-2/TRBV6-3	TRBJ2-7	TGTGCCAGCAGTTACGCGTACAGGGGCGAGCAGTACTTC	CASSYAYRGEQYF
TRBD1	.	TRBV30	TRBJ1-1	TGTGCCTGTACCGGGACAGGGCCTTGGGCTTTCTTT	CACTGTGPWAFF
TRBD1	many	TRBV27	TRBJ1-2	TGTGCCAGCAGCGATCCAAGGGGGCGTCCGGGCGGCTACACCTTC	CASSDPRGRPGGYTF
TRBD1	many	TRBV28	TRBJ1-5	TGTGCCAGCAGTCCAGCCCAGGGGGTTGGTAGCAATCAGCCCCAGCATTTT	CASSPAQGVGSNQPQHF
.	many	TRBV12-5	TRBJ1-1	TGTGCTAGTGGTCCTCCCAACACTGAAGCTTTCTTT	CASGPPNTEAFF
TRBD1	few	TRBV15	TRBJ2-3	TGTGCCACCTCTAAACAGGGGGGCCGCACAGATACGCAGTATTTT	CATSKQGGRTDTQYF
.	.	TRBV25-1	TRBJ2-2	TGTGCCAGCAGTGAATTTGGCACCGGGGAGCTGTTTTTT	CASSEFGTGELFF
.	few	TRBV9	TRBJ2-2	TGTGCCAGCAGCGTAGGAGGTAGTGGTGGGTCCGGGGAGCTGTTTTTT	CASSVGGSGGSGELFF
TRBD1	many	TRBV7-9	TRBJ1-5	TGTGCCAGCAGCCGGGGGACAGGGTCCAATCAGCCCCAGCATTTT	CASSRGTGSNQPQHF
.	many	TRBV20-1	TRBJ2-5	TGCAGTGCTCCTCCCTTATTGGGCCGGACCCAGTACTTC	CSAPPLLGRTQYF
TRBD1	many	TRBV7-9	TRBJ2-3	TGTGCCAGCAGCAAGGACAGGGGTACGCAGTATTTT	CASSKDRGTQYF
.	once	TRBV11-1	TRBJ2-2	TGTGCCAGCAGCCTGACAGGCTCAACCGGGGAGCTGTTTTTT	CASSLTGSTGELFF
TRBD1	many	TRBV19	TRBJ1-5	TGTGCCAGTAGGGGACAGGGGCAAAGCAATCAGCCCCAGCATTTT	CASRGQGQSNQPQHF
.	.	TRBV18	TRBJ2-7	TGTGCCAGCTCACCAGGGCGAGGGCGTTCCTACGAGCAGTACTTC	CASSPGRGRSYEQYF
TRBD2	.	TRBV5-6	TRBJ2-7	TGTGCCAGCAGCTTGGTCGGGACTAGCAGCTCCTACGAGCAGTACTTC	CASSLVGTSSSYEQYF
.	.	TRBV10-2	TRBJ2-2	TGCGCCAGCAGCTGGAGTGGCGGGGGCACCACGAACACCGGGGAGCTGTTTTTT	CASSWSGGGTTNTGELFF
.	many	TRBV28	TRBJ2-3	TGTGCCAGCAGTTCGGTTGCCTCTAGCACAGATACGCAGTATTTT	CASSSVASSTDTQYF
.	many	TRBV12-3/TRBV12-4	TRBJ2-3	TGTGCCAGCAGCCCACTCCGGGACCTAGATACGCAGTATTTT	CASSPLRDLDTQYF
.	many	TRBV6-2/TRBV6-3	TRBJ1-1	TGTGCCAGCAGCATCCTTAGCGGGACTGAAGCTTTCTTT	CASSILSGTEAFF
TRBD2	.	TRBV6-1	TRBJ2-7	TGTGCCAGCAGTAATCGACTAGCGGGCAACTACGAGCAGTACTTC	CASSNRLAGNYEQYF
TRBD1	many	TRBV3-1	TRBJ1-5	TGTGCCAGCAGCCCGTCAGGGGGGAACAATCAGCCCCAGCATTTT	CASSPSGGNNQPQHF
.	many	TRBV24-1	TRBJ2-3	TGTGCCACCAGTGAAGCTAGCGTTGATACGCAGTATTTT	CATSEASVDTQYF
TRBD2	many	TRBV20-1	TRBJ2-1	TGCAGTGCTCTGGGACTAGCGGAGATCAATGAGCAGTTCTTC	CSALGLAEINEQFF
TRBD1	.	TRBV27	TRBJ2-7	TGTGCCAGCAGTCCGGGACAGGGGGGGCGGGAGCAGTACTTC	CASSPGQGGREQYF
.	.	TRBV19	TRBJ1-1	TGTGCCAGCGGCTCAGAAGAAGCTTTCTTT	CASGSEEAFF
TRBD2	.	TRBV5-1	TRBJ2-7	TGCGCCAGCAGCTTACCCACTAGCGGTTCCTACGAGCAGTACTTC	CASSLPTSGSYEQYF
.	.	TRBV5-1	TRBJ2-5	TGCGCCAGCAGCCCCGGGCCGGGCAGTAAGGAGACCCAGTACTTC	CASSPGPGSKETQYF
.	many	TRBV7-8	TRBJ1-5	TGTGCCAGCAGCGGGAGTAATGACGGCTGGAATCAGCCCCAGCATTTT	CASSGSNDGWNQPQHF
.	few	TRBV30	TRBJ2-7	TGTGCCTGGACAGGGGACCATTACGAGCAGTACTTC	CAWTGDHYEQYF
.	many	TRBV3-1	TRBJ2-3	TGTGCCAGCAGCCAGACAGTACCCAGCTCAATACTCAAAGATACGCAGTATTTT	CASSQTVPSSILKDTQYF
TRBD1	few	TRBV9	TRBJ2-5	TGTGCCAGCAGCTCCACCCCCGGGACAGACGAAGAGACCCAGTACTTC	CASSSTPGTDEETQYF
TRBD2	many	TRBV9	TRBJ2-2	TGTGCCAGCAGTCTACCACTAGCGGAGGGCACCGGGGAGCTGTTTTTT	CASSLPLAEGTGELFF
TRBD1	few	TRBV20-1	TRBJ2-5	TGCAGTGCCAGGACGGACAGGGCCACAGAGACCCAGTACTTC	CSARTDRATETQYF
.	many	TRBV24-1	TRBJ2-1	TGTGCCACCAGTGATTTGGACGGCTCCAATGAGCAGTTCTTC	CATSDLDGSNEQFF
TRBD2	many	TRBV30	TRBJ2-1	TGTGCCTGGAGTGACGGGGGGGTAGAGCAGTTCTTC	CAWSDGGVEQFF
.	many	TRBV9	TRBJ2-1	TGTGCCAGCCAGCGGACCGAGCAGTTCTTC	CASQRTEQFF
TRBD1	many	TRBV19	TRBJ2-7	TGTGCCAGCCGACCTGGGGACAGGGACTACGAGCAGTACTTC	CASRPGDRDYEQYF
.	many	TRBV11-2	TRBJ2-7	TGTGCCAGCAGCCTAGGAGGGGTAGGGTACGAGCAGTACTTC	CASSLGGVGYEQYF
.	few	TRBV7-9	TRBJ2-2	TGTGCCAGCAGCTTTTACGGGAGCACCGGGGAGCTGTTTTTT	CASSFYGSTGELFF